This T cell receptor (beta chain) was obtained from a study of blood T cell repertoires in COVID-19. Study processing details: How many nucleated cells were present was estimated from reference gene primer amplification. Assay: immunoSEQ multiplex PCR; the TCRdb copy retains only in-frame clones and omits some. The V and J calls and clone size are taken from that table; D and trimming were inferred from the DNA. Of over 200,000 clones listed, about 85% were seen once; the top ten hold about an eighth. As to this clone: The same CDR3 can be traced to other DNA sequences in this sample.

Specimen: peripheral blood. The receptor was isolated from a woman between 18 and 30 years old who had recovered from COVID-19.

Here the CDR3 reads CAWSVGDTGELFF. The CDR3 nucleotides are TGTGCCTGGAGTGTAGGAGACACCGGGGAGCTGTTTTTT. This chain links TRBV30 with TRBJ2-2; no reliable D call. This CDR3 is 13 amino acids long. Trimming took 0 bases from V and 3 from J, leaving 5 bases between them. Germline V gene lookup returns CDR1 GTSNPN and CDR2 SVGIG (reference sequence).